This T cell receptor beta chain emerged from a study of blood T cells in healthy people across ages (dated by TCRdb to between 2015 and 2017). About the study as a whole: In model experiments, template switching captured about one uniquely barcoded TCR beta cDNA molecule for every two T cells. The study measured age-related changes in TCR beta repertoire diversity using deep sequencing normalized with unique cDNA molecular identifiers. The donors were divided into four age groups: young (average approximately 16 years), middle-aged (almost 40), aged (about 56) and long-lived (approximately 74). To avoid experimental bias, donors of different ages were randomly spread across the sequencing lanes. Using the same blood draw, the study looked at two additional independent replicas of 1 million unique cDNA reads for two donors, one aged 18 to 29 and the other aged 80 or older.

The donors were 40 or so Caucasian individuals from Russia, aged 6 to 90 years, who were systemically healthy. Each donor gave about 10 milliliters of peripheral blood, drawn into EDTA-treated Vacutainer tubes. PBMCs were isolated by Ficoll-Paque density-gradient centrifugation, with at least 6 million obtained per sample. Total RNA, at least 6 micrograms per sample, was extracted from PBMCs with Trizol reagent. The percentages of naive CD45RAhigh/CD27high T cells were determined by flow cytometry on a PBMC aliquot from every donor. The research as a whole found: Because donor CMV infection status was unknown, age-related changes in expanded clonotypes were potentially confounded. Compared with the aged group, the long-lived group had more naive CD4+ T cells, fewer expanded clones and increased TCR diversity, a pattern suggesting age selection. A strong correlation was found between observed TCR beta diversity and the percentage of naive T cells measured by flow cytometry. Since profiling was done on bulk unsorted PBMCs, naive and antigen-experienced compartments could not be conclusively compared. Observed TCR beta diversity per million T cells fell roughly linearly with age, and a significant reduction was already apparent by age roughly 40. Total diversity estimates from one million sequenced T cells were considered lower bounds and underestimates.

About this clonotype itself: The clone's antigen remains unknown. Base quality data are lacking; no much larger clone is found one base away.

The germline V gene gives CDR1 as SQVTM and CDR2 as ANQGSEA. The CDR3 covers 13 residues, taking in both the cysteine and the phenylalanine. Only CDR3 DNA is held: 39 bases, read in frame from base 1. The library was produced with 5' RACE. Sequencing was carried out with an Illumina HiSeq 2500. A second PCR of about 6 to 12 cycles was run with a J-beta primer mix and a sample-barcoded 5' primer. A unique molecular identifier was introduced onto each TCR beta cDNA molecule by a template-switch 5' adaptor carrying 12 random nucleotides. Each sample yielded at least 3 million CDR3-containing paired-end reads. The Mint cDNA synthesis kit, primed by a TRBC-specific oligonucleotide, was used to synthesize first-strand cDNA from all RNA. Following uracil-DNA glycosylase treatment, all cDNA underwent a first 18-cycle PCR with the universal primers M1SS and BC2_uni_R. On the study's bioinformatics: Each sample was normalized by randomly selecting 1 million high-quality reads, each carrying a distinct molecular identifier. Reads sharing molecular identifiers were discarded rather than binned into consensus sequences. MiTCR, set to a Q25 quality threshold and the strictest error-elimination algorithm, was used for CDR3 identification, clonotype clustering and error correction. A nonparametric unseen species model using Euler transformation provided a lower-bound estimate of total TCR beta diversity. Clones were called with MiXCR by TCRdb after fastp trimmed the public reads at Q25, and only in-frame beta chains were retained. Rows merge per CDR3 protein into single entries with the most common DNA and genes. The authors' filters were not applied to this entry. The table for this sample lists hundreds of thousands of distinct CDR3 sequences; around 43% of them were counted only once. The ten most abundant clones make up about 30% of the sample.

The chain couples TRBV29-1 to TRBJ2-7; the D gene may be TRBD1 or TRBD2, since each aligns over 6 bases. The J call is in doubt because the DNA end fits TRBJ2-5 better. Sequenced input: blood. This receptor was identified in a man of 80 years or more in good health. The CDR3 has the sequence CSVSNGGGETQYF. The DNA sequence is TGCAGCGTTTCGAATGGAGGGGGAGAGACCCAGTACTTC.